This T cell receptor beta chain derives from a study of shared clonotypes between healthy human individuals. With regard to this clone: The same CDR3 arises from other DNA sequences in this sample as well.

The CDR3 length is 13 residues. The trim removed 5 bases at V and 1 base at J, leaving 1 base unmatched. Per germline, CDR1 WSHSY and CDR2 SAAADI. Sequenced by immunoSEQ multiplex PCR; TCRdb stores in-frame clones only, minus some. The sample gives some 2,100,000 clones, around 95% of which show up once; approximately 0.13% is in the top ten. The sequence was obtained from a man between 18 and 35 years old in good health. Specimen: naive CD4+ T cells sorted from blood. This sample's subset: CD45RA+ positively selected. The V gene is TRBV10-2, the J gene TRBJ1-1, with 7 bases matching TRBD1. The CDR3 sequence is CASSRDRNTEAFF. In DNA, the CDR3 is TGCGCCAGCAGTAGGGACAGGAACACTGAAGCTTTCTTT.